This T cell receptor (beta chain) is drawn from a study of T cells in Graves' hyperthyroidism and ophthalmopathy. Study at large: Before any treatment, at initial diagnosis, peripheral blood was collected. Broader study findings: Blood also held most thyroid clonotypes expanded beyond 0.001.

Patients with uncontrolled infections, other autoimmune diseases, pregnancy or lactation were excluded. The PBMCs had their origin in roughly 10 ml of fresh peripheral blood. For this clonotype: Its antigen remains unknown.

Amplification targeted TCR beta CDR3 regions from RNA transcripts. The TCR CDR3 first-round RT-PCR relied on the HTBI primer set. TCRdb fed the multiplex PCR reads into MiXCR, producing one record per CDR3 protein. Of some 400,000 distinct CDR3 sequences in the sample, approximately 13% were seen once. The sequenced sample was blood. The TCR sequence derives from a man in his thirties or forties with Graves' hyperthyroidism that later progressed to Graves' ophthalmopathy.

The CDR3 DNA reads TGCAGTGCTAGAGATTCCCTTTCGGGTTGGCGCAATCAGCCCCAGCATTTT. This gives the protein CSARDSLSGWRNQPQHF. The chain uses TRBV20-1 and TRBJ1-5, with unresolved D. V gave up 0 bases and J gave up 2 bases, with 17 bases separating them. This CDR3 has 17 amino acids. Looked up from germline, CDR1 is DFQATT and CDR2 is SNEGSKA (reference sequence).